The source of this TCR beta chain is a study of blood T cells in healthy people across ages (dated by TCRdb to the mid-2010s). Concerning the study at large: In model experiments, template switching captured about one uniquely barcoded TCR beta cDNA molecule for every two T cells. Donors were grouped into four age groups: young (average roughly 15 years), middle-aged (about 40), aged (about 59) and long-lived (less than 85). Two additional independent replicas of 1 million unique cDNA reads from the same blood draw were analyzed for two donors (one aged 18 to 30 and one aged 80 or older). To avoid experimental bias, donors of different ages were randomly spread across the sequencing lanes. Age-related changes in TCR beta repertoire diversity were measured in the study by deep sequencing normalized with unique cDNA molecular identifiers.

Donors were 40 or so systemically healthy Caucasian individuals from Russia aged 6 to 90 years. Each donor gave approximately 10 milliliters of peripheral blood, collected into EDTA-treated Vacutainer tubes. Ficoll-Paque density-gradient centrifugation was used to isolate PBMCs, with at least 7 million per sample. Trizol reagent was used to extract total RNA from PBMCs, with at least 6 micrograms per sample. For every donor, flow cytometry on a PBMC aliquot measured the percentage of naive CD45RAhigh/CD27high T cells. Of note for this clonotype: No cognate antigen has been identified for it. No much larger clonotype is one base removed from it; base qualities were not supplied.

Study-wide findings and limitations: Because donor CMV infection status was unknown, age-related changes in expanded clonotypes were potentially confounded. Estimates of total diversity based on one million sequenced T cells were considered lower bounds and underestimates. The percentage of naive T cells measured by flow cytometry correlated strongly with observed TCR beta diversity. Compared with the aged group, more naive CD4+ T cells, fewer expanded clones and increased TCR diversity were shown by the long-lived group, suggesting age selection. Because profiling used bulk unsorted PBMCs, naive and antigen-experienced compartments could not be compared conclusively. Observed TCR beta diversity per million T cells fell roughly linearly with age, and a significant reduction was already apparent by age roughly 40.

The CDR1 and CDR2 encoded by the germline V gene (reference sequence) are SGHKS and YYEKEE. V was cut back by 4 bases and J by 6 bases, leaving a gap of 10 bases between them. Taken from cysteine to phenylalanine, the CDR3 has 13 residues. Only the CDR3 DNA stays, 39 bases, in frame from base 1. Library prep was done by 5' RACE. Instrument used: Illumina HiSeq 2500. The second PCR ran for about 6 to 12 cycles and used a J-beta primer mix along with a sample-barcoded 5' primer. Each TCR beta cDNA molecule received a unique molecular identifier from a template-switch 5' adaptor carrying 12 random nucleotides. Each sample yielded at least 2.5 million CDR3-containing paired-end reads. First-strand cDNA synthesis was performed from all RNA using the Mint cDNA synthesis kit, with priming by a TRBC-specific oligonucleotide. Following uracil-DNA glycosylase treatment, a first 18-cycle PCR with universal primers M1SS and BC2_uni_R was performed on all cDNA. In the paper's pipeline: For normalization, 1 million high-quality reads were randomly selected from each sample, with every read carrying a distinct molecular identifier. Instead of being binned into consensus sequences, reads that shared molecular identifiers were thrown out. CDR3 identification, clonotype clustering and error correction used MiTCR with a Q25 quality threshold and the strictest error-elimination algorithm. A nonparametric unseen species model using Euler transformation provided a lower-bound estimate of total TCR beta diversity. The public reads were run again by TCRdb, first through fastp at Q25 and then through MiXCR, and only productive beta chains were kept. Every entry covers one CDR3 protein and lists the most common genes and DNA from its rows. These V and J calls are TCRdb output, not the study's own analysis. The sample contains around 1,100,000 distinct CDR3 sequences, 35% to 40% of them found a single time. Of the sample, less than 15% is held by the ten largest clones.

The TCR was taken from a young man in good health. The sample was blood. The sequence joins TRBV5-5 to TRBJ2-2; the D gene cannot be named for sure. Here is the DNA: TGTGCCAGCAGCACACAAGGTTCCGGGGAGCTGTTTTTT. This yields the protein CASSTQGSGELFF.